This passage covers 8 T cell receptor beta chains from one sample sequenced in a study of shared clonotypes between healthy human individuals. The naive CD8 subset, CD45RO-negative cells positively selected for CCR7, excluded terminally differentiated effector memory CD45RA+ cells. TCRdb keeps only in-frame clones here, not all; method: immunoSEQ multiplex PCR. The sample yields around 550,000 clones, approximately 96% seen once. The sequenced sample consisted of naive CD8+ T cells sorted from blood. These receptors all come from a woman aged 25 to 39 in good health.

Note on this clone: The same CDR3 also results from other DNA sequences found in this sample. V is TRBV27 and J is TRBJ1-1, with a tentative D call TRBD1 (6 bases). Trimming took 6 bases from V and 1 from J, leaving 6 bases between them. Germline V gene sequence: CDR1 MNHEY, CDR2 SMNVEV (reference sequence). The CDR3 is 12 residues long. The CDR3 sequence: CASRTGNTEAFF. The CDR3 DNA reads TGTGCCAGCAGGACAGGGAACACTGAAGCTTTCTTT.

As concerns this clone: At the DNA level, this CDR3 is encoded by other sequences in the same sample as well. The chain has TRBV15 and TRBJ1-1; D gene ambiguous. The V gene lost 0 bases and the J gene lost 4 bases, with 6 bases spanning the gap. The CDR3 is 13 residues long. Germline V gives CDR1 LNHNV, CDR2 YYDKDF (reference sequence). CDR3 nucleotides: TGTGCCACCAGCAGAGATAGGGTCACTGAAGCTTTCTTT. It yields the protein CATSRDRVTEAFF.

The chain combines TRBV15 with TRBJ1-5; 10 positions match TRBD1. J gave up 0 bases and V 3 bases, and 8 bases lay outside the gene matches. Germline V lookup: CDR1 LNHNV, CDR2 YYDKDF (reference sequence). There are 18 residues in the CDR3. The CDR3 region has the DNA TGTGCCACCAGCAGGGGTCCCGGGACAGGGGATAGCAATCAGCCCCAGCATTTT. Amino acids: CATSRGPGTGDSNQPQHF. The full variable domain, rest sourced from reference TRBV15 and TRBJ1-5, is DAMVIQNPRYQVTQFGKPVTLSCSQTLNHNVMYWYQQKSSQAPKLLFHYYDKDFNNEADTPDNFQSRRPNTSFCFLDIRSPGLGDTAMYLCATSRGPGTGDSNQPQHFGDGTRLSIL.

V is TRBV6-1 and J is TRBJ2-3; 7 bases match TRBD2. J lost 0 bases, V lost 1 base, and 7 bases had no gene match. Germline values: CDR1 MNHNS, CDR2 SASEGT. CDR3 length: 17 residues. Here the CDR3 DNA reads TGTGCCAGCAGTGAAGGGAGGTGGCGGGGGAGCACAGATACGCAGTATTTT. This codes for CASSEGRWRGSTDTQYF.

The J gene is TRBJ2-3, the V gene TRBV6-5; 8 bases line up with TRBD2. This CDR3 has 15 residues. From germline, CDR1 is MNHEY and CDR2 SVGAGI. Trimming took 2 bases from V and 3 from J; bases not matched to a gene: 4. CDR3: CASSYLAGGTDTQYF. In DNA form, the CDR3 reads TGTGCCAGCAGTTACCTGGCGGGAGGTACAGATACGCAGTATTTT.

This clone was detected only once. This chain links TRBV7-9 with TRBJ2-7, with TRBD2 matching 10 bases. The V and J ends lost 6 bases and 2 bases, in that order; junction bases with no gene match: 7. Germline V CDR1 and CDR2: SEHNR, FQNEAQ (reference sequence). The CDR3 contains 15 residues. CDR3: CASSSSGSPPYEQYF. CDR3 DNA: TGTGCCAGCAGTTCTAGCGGGAGCCCCCCCTACGAGCAGTACTTC.

V is TRBV4-2 and J is TRBJ2-3, with D perhaps matching TRBD2 (6 bases). Germline V gene lookup returns CDR1 LGHNA and CDR2 YNFKEQ. The CDR3 spans 17 residues. Deletions cut 4 bases from V and 0 bases from J, with 17 bases between. The CDR3 nucleotides read TGTGCCAGCAGCCCCCTCCCCGGGACTGGGAGCACAGATACGCAGTATTTT. This encodes CASSPLPGTGSTDTQYF.

The chain uses TRBV5-6 and TRBJ2-6; tentative D call: TRBD1 (5 bases). V was trimmed by 2 bases and J by 2 bases, leaving 8 bases between them. Germline lookup yields CDR1 SGHDT and CDR2 YYEEEE. The CDR3 has 15 residues. The CDR3 sequence: CASSFQGAGANVLTF. The CDR3 DNA reads TGTGCCAGCAGCTTCCAGGGTGCTGGGGCCAACGTCCTGACTTTC.